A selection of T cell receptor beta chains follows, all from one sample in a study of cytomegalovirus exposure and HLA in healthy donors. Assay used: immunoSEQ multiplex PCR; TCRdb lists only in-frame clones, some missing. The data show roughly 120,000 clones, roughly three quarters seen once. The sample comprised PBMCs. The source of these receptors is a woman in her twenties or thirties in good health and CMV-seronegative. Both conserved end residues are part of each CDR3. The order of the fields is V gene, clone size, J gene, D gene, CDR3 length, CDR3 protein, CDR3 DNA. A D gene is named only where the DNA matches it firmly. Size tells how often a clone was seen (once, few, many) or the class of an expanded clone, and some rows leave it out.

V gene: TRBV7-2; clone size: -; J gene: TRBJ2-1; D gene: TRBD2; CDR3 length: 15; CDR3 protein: CASSPGTSGINEQFF; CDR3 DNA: TGTGCCAGCAGCCCCGGGACTAGCGGGATCAATGAGCAGTTCTTC
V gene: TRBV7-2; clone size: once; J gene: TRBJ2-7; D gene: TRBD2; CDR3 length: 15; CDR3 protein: CASSKSAGGSYEQYF; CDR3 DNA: TGTGCCAGCAGCAAGTCAGCGGGAGGGTCCTACGAGCAGTACTTC
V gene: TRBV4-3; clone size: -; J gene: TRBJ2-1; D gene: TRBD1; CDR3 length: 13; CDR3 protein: CASSHDRGNEQFF; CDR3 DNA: TGCGCCAGCAGCCACGACAGGGGTAATGAGCAGTTCTTC
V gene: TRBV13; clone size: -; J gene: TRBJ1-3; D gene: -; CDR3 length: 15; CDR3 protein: CASSIRRFSGNTIYF; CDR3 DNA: TGTGCCAGCAGTATCCGTCGGTTCTCTGGAAACACCATATATTTT
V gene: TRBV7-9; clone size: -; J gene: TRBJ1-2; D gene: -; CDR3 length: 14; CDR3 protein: CASSLGEASNGYTF; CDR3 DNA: TGTGCCAGCAGCTTAGGTGAAGCCTCCAACGGCTACACCTTC
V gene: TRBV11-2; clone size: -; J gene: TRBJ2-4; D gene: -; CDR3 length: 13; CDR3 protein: CASSSGIKNIQYF; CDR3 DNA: TGTGCCAGCAGCTCGGGAATCAAAAACATTCAGTACTTC
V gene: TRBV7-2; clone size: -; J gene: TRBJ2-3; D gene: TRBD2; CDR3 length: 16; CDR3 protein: CASSLAGTSGTDTQYF; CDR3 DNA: TGTGCCAGCAGCTTAGCTGGGACTAGCGGGACAGATACGCAGTATTTT
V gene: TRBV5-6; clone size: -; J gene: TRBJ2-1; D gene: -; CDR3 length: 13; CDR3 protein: CASSLSRPNEQFF; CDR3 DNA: TGTGCCAGCAGCTTGTCTAGGCCCAATGAGCAGTTCTTC
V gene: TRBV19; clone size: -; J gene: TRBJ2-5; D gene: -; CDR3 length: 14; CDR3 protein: CASSIGAVQETQYF; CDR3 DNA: TGTGCCAGTAGTATCGGAGCAGTCCAAGAGACCCAGTACTTC
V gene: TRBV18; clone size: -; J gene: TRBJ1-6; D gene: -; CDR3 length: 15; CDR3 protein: CASSPSGTGNSPLHF; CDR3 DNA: TGTGCCAGCTCACCTTCTGGTACGGGGAATTCACCCCTCCACTTT
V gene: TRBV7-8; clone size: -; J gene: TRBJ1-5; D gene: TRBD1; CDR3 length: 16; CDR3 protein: CASSNRGGYSNQPQHF; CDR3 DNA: TGTGCCAGCAGCAACAGGGGGGGATATAGCAATCAGCCCCAGCATTTT
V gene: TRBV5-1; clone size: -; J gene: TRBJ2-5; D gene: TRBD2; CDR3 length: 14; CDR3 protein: CASSDGLAGETQYF; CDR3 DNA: TGCGCCAGCAGCGACGGACTAGCGGGAGAGACCCAGTACTTC
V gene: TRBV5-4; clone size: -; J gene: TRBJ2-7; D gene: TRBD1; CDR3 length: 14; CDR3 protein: CASSLRQGLGEQYF; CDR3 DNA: TGTGCCAGCAGCTTACGACAGGGCCTTGGCGAGCAGTACTTC
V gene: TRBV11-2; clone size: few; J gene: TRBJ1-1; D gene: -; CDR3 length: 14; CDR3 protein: CASSSVGGGKGAFF; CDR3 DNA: TGTGCCAGCAGCTCCGTCGGGGGAGGGAAGGGAGCTTTCTTT
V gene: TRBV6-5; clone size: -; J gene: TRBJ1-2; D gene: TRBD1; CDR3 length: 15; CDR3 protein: CASSHWTGGIHGYTF; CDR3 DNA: TGTGCCAGCAGTCACTGGACAGGGGGAATACATGGCTACACCTTC
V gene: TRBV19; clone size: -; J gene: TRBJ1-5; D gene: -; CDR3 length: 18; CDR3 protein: CASSIRVQGSTRNQPQHF; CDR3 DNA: TGTGCCAGTAGTATAAGGGTACAGGGATCTACCCGCAATCAGCCCCAGCATTTT
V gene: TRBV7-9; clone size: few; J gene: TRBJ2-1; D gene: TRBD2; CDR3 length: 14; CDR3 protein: CASSPGTSGRGQFF; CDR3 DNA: TGTGCCAGCAGCCCCGGGACTAGCGGGAGAGGGCAGTTCTTC
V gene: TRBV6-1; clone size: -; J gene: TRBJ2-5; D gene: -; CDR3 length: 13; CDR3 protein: CASKENSQETQYF; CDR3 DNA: TGTGCCAGCAAAGAGAACAGCCAAGAGACCCAGTACTTC
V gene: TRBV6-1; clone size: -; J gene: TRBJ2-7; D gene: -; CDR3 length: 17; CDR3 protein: CASSELGAGTYSYEQYF; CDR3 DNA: TGTGCCAGCAGTGAATTAGGAGCCGGGACTTACTCCTACGAGCAGTACTTC
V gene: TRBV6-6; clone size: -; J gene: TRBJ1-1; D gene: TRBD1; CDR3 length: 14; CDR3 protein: CASSTTGGFTEAFF; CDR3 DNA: TGTGCCAGCAGTACAACAGGGGGTTTTACTGAAGCTTTCTTT
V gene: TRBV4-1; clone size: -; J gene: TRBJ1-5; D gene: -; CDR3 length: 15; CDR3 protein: CASSQVTASNQPQHF; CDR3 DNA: TGCGCCAGCAGCCAAGTAACAGCTAGCAATCAGCCCCAGCATTTT
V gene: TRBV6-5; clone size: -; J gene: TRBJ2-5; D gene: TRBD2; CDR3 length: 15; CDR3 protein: CASSFLAGVGETQYF; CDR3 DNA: TGTGCCAGCAGTTTCTTAGCGGGAGTCGGTGAGACCCAGTACTTC
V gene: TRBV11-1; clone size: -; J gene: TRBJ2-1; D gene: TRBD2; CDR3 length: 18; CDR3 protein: CASSLTLAGGPLDDEQFF; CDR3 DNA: TGTGCCAGCAGCTTAACGCTAGCGGGAGGGCCCCTGGACGATGAGCAGTTCTTC
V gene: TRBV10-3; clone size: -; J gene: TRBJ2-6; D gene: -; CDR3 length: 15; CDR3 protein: CAIRDPPIAGNVLTF; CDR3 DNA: TGTGCCATCAGAGACCCTCCTATAGCCGGCAACGTCCTGACTTTC
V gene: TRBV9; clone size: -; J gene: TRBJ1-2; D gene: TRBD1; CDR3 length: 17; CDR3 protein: CASSAYLPGTVNYGYTF; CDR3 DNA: TGTGCCAGCAGCGCCTACCTACCCGGGACAGTAAACTATGGCTACACCTTC
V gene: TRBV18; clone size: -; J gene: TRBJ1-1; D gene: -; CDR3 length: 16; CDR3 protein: CASSPAWGGLNTEAFF; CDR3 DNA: TGTGCCAGCTCACCAGCTTGGGGGGGGTTGAACACTGAAGCTTTCTTT
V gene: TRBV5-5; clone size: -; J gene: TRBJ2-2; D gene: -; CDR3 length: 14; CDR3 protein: CASSHTGSAGELFF; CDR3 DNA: TGTGCCAGCAGCCACACAGGGTCGGCCGGGGAGCTGTTTTTT
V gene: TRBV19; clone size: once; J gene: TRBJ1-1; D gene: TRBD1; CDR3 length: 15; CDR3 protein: CASTAGGTGDTEAFF; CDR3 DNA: TGTGCCAGTACAGCAGGGGGAACAGGGGACACTGAAGCTTTCTTT
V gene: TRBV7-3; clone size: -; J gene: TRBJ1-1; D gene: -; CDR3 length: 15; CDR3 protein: CASSLNQGEDTEAFF; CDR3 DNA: TGTGCCAGCAGCTTAAACCAGGGCGAGGACACTGAAGCTTTCTTT
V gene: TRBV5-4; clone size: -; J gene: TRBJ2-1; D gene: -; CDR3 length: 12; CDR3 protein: CASSLGVNEQFF; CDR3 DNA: TGTGCCAGCAGCTTGGGAGTCAATGAGCAGTTCTTC
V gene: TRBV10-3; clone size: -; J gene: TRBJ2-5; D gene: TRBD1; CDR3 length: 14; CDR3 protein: CAISGQGQQETQYF; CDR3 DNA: TGTGCCATCAGCGGACAGGGCCAACAAGAGACCCAGTACTTC
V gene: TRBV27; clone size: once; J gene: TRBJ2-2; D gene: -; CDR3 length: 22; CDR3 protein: CASSLSLDAGAGYGANTGELFF; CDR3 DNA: TGTGCCAGCAGTTTATCACTAGACGCGGGGGCCGGGTACGGAGCGAACACCGGGGAGCTGTTTTTT
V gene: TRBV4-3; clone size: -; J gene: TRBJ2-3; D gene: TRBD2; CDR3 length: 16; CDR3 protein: CASSPIGGRGGDTQYF; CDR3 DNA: TGCGCCAGCAGCCCGATTGGCGGGAGGGGAGGGGATACGCAGTATTTT
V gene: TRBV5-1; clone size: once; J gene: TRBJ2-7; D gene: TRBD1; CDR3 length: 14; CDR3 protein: CASSQGQGVDEQYF; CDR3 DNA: TGCGCCAGCAGCCAGGGACAGGGGGTCGACGAGCAGTACTTC
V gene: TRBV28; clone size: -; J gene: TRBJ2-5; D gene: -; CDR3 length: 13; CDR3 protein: CASGGASVETQYF; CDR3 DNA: TGTGCCAGCGGGGGAGCTAGCGTAGAGACCCAGTACTTC
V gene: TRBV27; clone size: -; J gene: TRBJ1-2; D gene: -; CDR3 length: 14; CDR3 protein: CASSLVQGHYGYTF; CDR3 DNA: TGTGCCAGCAGTTTAGTTCAGGGGCACTATGGCTACACCTTC
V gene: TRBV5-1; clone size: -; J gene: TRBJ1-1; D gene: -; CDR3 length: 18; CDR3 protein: CASSPPLGRALKNTEAFF; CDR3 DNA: TGCGCCAGCAGCCCCCCCCTTGGGAGGGCCCTAAAGAACACTGAAGCTTTCTTT
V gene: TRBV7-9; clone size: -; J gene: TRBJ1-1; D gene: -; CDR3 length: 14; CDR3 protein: CAIGWEGSNTEAFF; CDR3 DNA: TGTGCTATAGGTTGGGAGGGATCGAACACTGAAGCTTTCTTT
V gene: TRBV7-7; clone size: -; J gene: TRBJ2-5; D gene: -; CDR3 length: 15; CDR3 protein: CATTPTGTQGETQYF; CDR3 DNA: TGTGCTACCACCCCCACCGGGACTCAAGGCGAGACCCAGTACTTC
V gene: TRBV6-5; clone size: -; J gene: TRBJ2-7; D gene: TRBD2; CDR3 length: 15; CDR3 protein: CASSSPTSGSYEQYF; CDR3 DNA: TGTGCCAGCAGTTCACCAACTAGCGGGAGTTACGAGCAGTACTTC
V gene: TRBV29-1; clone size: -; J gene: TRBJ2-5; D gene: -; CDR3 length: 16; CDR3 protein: CSVGGTLTEGRETQYF; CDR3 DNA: TGCAGCGTTGGTGGGACACTCACTGAGGGTAGGGAGACCCAGTACTTC
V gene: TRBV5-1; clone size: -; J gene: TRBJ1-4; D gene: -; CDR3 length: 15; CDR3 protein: CASSLAVRGNEKLFF; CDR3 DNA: TGCGCCAGCAGCTTGGCAGTCAGGGGTAATGAAAAACTGTTTTTT
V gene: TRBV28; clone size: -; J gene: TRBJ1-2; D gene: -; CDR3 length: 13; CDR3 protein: CASSLDTFYGYTF; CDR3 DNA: TGTGCCAGCAGTTTAGACACATTCTATGGCTACACCTTC
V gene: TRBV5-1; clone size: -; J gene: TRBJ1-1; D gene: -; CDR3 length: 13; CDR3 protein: CASSSSTGTEAFF; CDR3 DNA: TGCGCCAGCAGCTCTAGCACGGGGACTGAAGCTTTCTTT
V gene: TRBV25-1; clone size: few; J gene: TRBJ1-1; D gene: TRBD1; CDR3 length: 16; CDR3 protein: CASSESGTGLGTEAFF; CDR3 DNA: TGTGCCAGCAGTGAATCTGGGACAGGGCTAGGCACTGAAGCTTTCTTT
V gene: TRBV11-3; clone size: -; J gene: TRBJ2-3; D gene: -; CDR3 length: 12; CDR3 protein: CASSLTEDTQYF; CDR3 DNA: TGTGCCAGCAGCTTAACTGAAGATACGCAGTATTTT
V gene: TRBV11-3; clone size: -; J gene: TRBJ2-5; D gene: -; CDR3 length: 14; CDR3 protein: CASSLALNQETQYF; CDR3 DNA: TGTGCCAGCAGCTTAGCCCTAAACCAAGAGACCCAGTACTTC
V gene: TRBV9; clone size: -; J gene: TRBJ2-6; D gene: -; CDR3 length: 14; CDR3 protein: CASSPAGGANVLTF; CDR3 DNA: TGTGCCAGCAGCCCTGCGGGTGGGGCCAACGTCCTGACTTTC
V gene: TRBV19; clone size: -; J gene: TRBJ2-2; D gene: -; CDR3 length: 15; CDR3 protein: CASTPRLAYTGELFF; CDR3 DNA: TGTGCCAGTACCCCCCGGCTAGCGTACACCGGGGAGCTGTTTTTT
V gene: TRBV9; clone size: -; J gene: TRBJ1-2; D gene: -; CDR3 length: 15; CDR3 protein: CASSAQAGVNDGYTF; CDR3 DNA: TGTGCCAGCAGCGCCCAGGCAGGGGTGAATGATGGCTACACCTTC
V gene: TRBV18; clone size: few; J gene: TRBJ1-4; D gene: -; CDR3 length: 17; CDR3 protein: CASSPRGGPATNEKLFF; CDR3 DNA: TGTGCCAGCTCACCTAGGGGGGGCCCTGCAACTAATGAAAAACTGTTTTTT
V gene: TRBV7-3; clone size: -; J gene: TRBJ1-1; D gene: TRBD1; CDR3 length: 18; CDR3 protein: CASSFRGRMMTSLCEAFF; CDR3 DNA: TGTGCCAGCAGCTTTAGGGGGCGGATGATGACTTCCCTTTGTGAAGCTTTCTTT
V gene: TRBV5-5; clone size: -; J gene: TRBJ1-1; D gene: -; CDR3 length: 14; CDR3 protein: CASSLGGTNTEAFF; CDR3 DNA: TGTGCCAGCAGCTTGGGAGGCACGAACACTGAAGCTTTCTTT